Below, 10 T cell receptor beta chains from the same sample are listed, as sequenced in a study of T cell repertoires in cytomegalovirus infection. Their antigen targets remain unknown. TCRdb reanalysed the reads using MiXCR and keeps one entry per CDR3 protein. The sample includes roughly 800,000 distinct CDR3 sequences, 25% to 35% of them seen just once. This sample comprised cultured CD8+ T cells from PBMCs, obtained from culture after CMV antigen stimulation. Receptors originate from a human donor in good health (CMV status not recorded). Some clones in this sample may be carry-over from other donors' samples.

The gene calls are TRBV15 and TRBJ2-7; the D gene is possibly TRBD1 (5 bases). This CDR3 has 16 residues. The germline V gene encodes CDR1 LNHNV and CDR2 YYDKDF (reference sequence). Deletions cut 1 base from V and 2 bases from J, with 15 bases between. The CDR3 DNA is TGTGCCACCAGCAGAGGCACTACGACAGTAACCTACGAGCAGTACTTC. Its translation is CATSRGTTTVTYEQYF.

The DNA for the CDR3 is TGTGCCAGCAGCCCCCCGGGACAGTCGACAACTAATGAAAAACTGTTTTTT. Translation: CASSPPGQSTTNEKLFF. The V gene is TRBV9, the J gene TRBJ1-4; 7 nucleotides match TRBD1. CDR3 length: 17 amino acids. Germline V gene sequence: CDR1 SGDLS, CDR2 YYNGEE. V lost 4 bases, J lost 0 bases, and 9 bases stayed unmatched. Filled out from reference TRBV9 and TRBJ1-4, the complete variable domain reads DSGVTQTPKHLITATGQRVTLRCSPRSGDLSVYWYQQSLDQGLQFLIQYYNGEERAKGNILERFSAQQFPDLHSELNLSSLELGDSALYFCASSPPGQSTTNEKLFFGSGTQLSVL.

This clonotype showed up just a few times. This chain links TRBV6-8 with TRBJ1-6; 7 bases line up with TRBD1. Germline loops: CDR1 MNHGY, CDR2 SAAAGT. The length of the CDR3 is 19 residues. The V segment lost 2 bases and the J segment 0 bases; nucleotides outside the gene matches: 10. This CDR3 reads CASSYEDRRLSSYNSPLHF. The CDR3 bases are TGTGCCAGCAGTTACGAGGACAGGAGACTTAGCTCCTATAATTCACCCCTCCACTTT.

This clonotype turned up a few times. V and J are TRBV7-9 and TRBJ1-2; D gene uncertain. V was pared by 5 bases and J by 5 bases, with 18 bases between. This CDR3 region has 15 residues. Germline values: CDR1 SEHNR, CDR2 FQNEAQ (reference sequence). CDR3 region: CASSPSPLMIYGYTF. The DNA for the CDR3 is TGTGCCAGCAGCCCTAGTCCCCTAATGATATATGGCTACACCTTC.

The table lists this clonotype with a count of one. The chain is built from TRBV27 and TRBJ2-5; 9 bases align to TRBD1. Germline values: CDR1 MNHEY, CDR2 SMNVEV (reference sequence). CDR3 length: 18 residues. Trimming removed 5 bases from V and 0 bases from J; junction bases left unmatched: 13. The CDR3 region has the DNA TGTGCCAGCAGTCACGGGACAGGGCCCGCAACGTACCAAGAGACCCAGTACTTC. Translated: CASSHGTGPATYQETQYF.

This clonotype was observed a few times. The chain recombines TRBV2 with TRBJ2-7, with unresolved D. This CDR3 has 14 amino acids. V lost 5 bases to trimming and J lost 1 base, with 12 bases between them. The germline V gene has CDR1 SNHLY and CDR2 FYNNEI. CDR3 amino acids: CASSKSSQSYEQYV. As DNA, the CDR3 is TGTGCCAGCAGTAAGTCTAGTCAATCCTACGAGCAGTACGTC.

This clonotype was picked up a small number of times. The V call is TRBV7-6, the J call TRBJ1-1; 8 nucleotides align to TRBD1. Per germline, CDR1 SGHVS and CDR2 FNYEAQ. Trimming at V came to 2 bases and at J to 5 bases, leaving 10 bases not matched to a gene. This CDR3 comprises 16 residues. Here the CDR3 DNA reads TGTGCCAGCAGCTTACTTGGACAGGGAAGTAAGACTGAAGCTTTCTTT. Translating it yields CASSLLGQGSKTEAFF.

The DNA of the CDR3 is TGTGCCAGCAGCCCCCGACTAGCGGGGGCCTCATCCAGCAATGGAGATGAGCAGTTCTTC. Protein product: CASSPRLAGASSSNGDEQFF. V usage is TRBV3-1 and J usage is TRBJ2-1, with 12 bases fitting TRBD2. The CDR3 is made up of 20 amino acids. Unmatched junction bases numbered 21, after V lost 4 bases and J lost 8 bases. The germline gives CDR1 LGHDT, CDR2 YNNKEL (reference sequence).

This clonotype was observed a few times. J is TRBJ1-5 and V is TRBV6-1; perhaps TRBD1 as D (5 bases). CDR3 size: 15 residues. Germline V lookup: CDR1 MNHNS, CDR2 SASEGT. With 0 bases removed from V and 4 bases from J, the gap between germline ends came to 10 bases. CDR3 loop: CASSEATGGNQPQHF. The CDR3 DNA follows: TGTGCCAGCAGTGAAGCCACAGGCGGGAATCAGCCCCAGCATTTT.

The rearrangement uses TRBV27 and TRBJ1-6, with D perhaps TRBD1 (6 bases). This CDR3 comprises 16 residues. V was cut by 6 bases and J by 0 bases, with 12 bases left in between. In germline, CDR1 is MNHEY, CDR2 SMNVEV (reference sequence). Here the CDR3 DNA reads TGTGCCAGCAGCCTCGGACAGAGCTCCTATAATTCACCCCTCCACTTT. Its translation: CASSLGQSSYNSPLHF.